The next 26 T cell receptor beta chains were all read from a single sample in a study of beta chain features in type 1 diabetes. The entirety of the isolated RNA underwent reverse transcription, so expressed TCRB transcripts were sequenced. Only in-frame clones appear in the TCRdb table, and some are missing; sequencing was by immunoSEQ multiplex PCR. Of 900,000 or so clones detected, 15% to 20% appear once; the ten largest clones hold 0.023%. Sequenced input: naive CD4+ T cells from blood. These receptors all stem from a young woman in good health.

The chain employs TRBV10-3 and TRBJ2-3; D tentatively fits TRBD1 or TRBD2 (5 bases each). Trimming left V 6 bases short and J 2 bases short, with 12 bases between. CDR1 is ENHRY and CDR2 is SYGVKD in the germline V gene. CDR3 length: 14 residues. The CDR3 DNA follows: TGTGCCATCAGCGCCCTGGGACCCACAGATACGCAGTATTTT. Encoded protein: CAISALGPTDTQYF.

This rearrangement joins TRBV28 to TRBJ1-1; 8 positions match TRBD1. Per germline, CDR1 MDHEN and CDR2 SYDVKM. The length of the CDR3 is 15 residues. With V trimmed by 4 bases and J by 0 bases, 4 bases remained unmatched. Here the CDR3 DNA reads TGTGCCAGCAGTTACCCGACAGGGGTGAACACTGAAGCTTTCTTT. Its translation: CASSYPTGVNTEAFF.

The chain joins TRBV18 to TRBJ2-3; unclear D gene. Germline CDR1 reads KGHSH; CDR2 reads LQKENI. V lost 5 bases to trimming and J lost 0 bases, with 12 bases between them. The CDR3 has 15 amino acids. The CDR3 spells CASSARMTSTDTQYF. In DNA form, the CDR3 reads TGTGCCAGCTCAGCGCGGATGACTAGCACAGATACGCAGTATTTT. Together with reference TRBV18 and TRBJ2-3, the CDR3 gives the full variable domain: NAGVMQNPRHLVRRRGQEARLRCSPMKGHSHVYWYRQLPEEGLKFMVYLQKENIIDESGMPKERFSAEFPKEGPSILRIQQVVRGDSAAYFCASSARMTSTDTQYFGPGTRLTVL.

The chain has TRBV11-1 and TRBJ2-7; the D gene is possibly TRBD2 (5 bases). V was shortened by 3 bases and J by 3 bases, with 12 bases between the two germline ends. This CDR3 spans 14 amino acids. Germline V CDR1 and CDR2: SGHAT, FQDESV (reference sequence). DNA of the CDR3: TGTGCCAGCAGCTTTCTACGGGGAAACTACGAGCAGTACTTC. Translating gives CASSFLRGNYEQYF.

This clone showed up just a few times. DNA of the CDR3: TGTGCCAGCAGCTTCGGGACCACTCTAAAGGGGACCCAGCCCCAGCATTTT. Translating gives CASSFGTTLKGTQPQHF. The gene calls are TRBV7-2 and TRBJ1-5, with D perhaps matching TRBD1 (5 bases). The V end was cut by 3 bases, the J end by 7 bases, with 22 bases between. This CDR3 is built from 17 residues. Germline V gives CDR1 SGHTA, CDR2 FQGNSA.

To note about this clone: One junction end does not reproduce the germline sequence, and a read error may be involved. The chain combines TRBV7-3 with TRBJ1-4; D not resolved. This CDR3 comprises 17 residues. CDR1 and CDR2 from the germline V gene are SGHTA and FQGTGA. The CDR3 DNA reads TGTGCCAGCACCTTAACCCTCCATCGTGCAACTAATGAAAAACTGTTTTTT. This encodes CASTLTLHRATNEKLFF.

The genes are TRBV28 and TRBJ1-4; 7 bases are a match to TRBD1. V trimming: 4 bases; J trimming: 8 bases; junction bases outside the gene matches: 7. Germline loops: CDR1 MDHEN, CDR2 SYDVKM. The CDR3 length is 14 residues. CDR3 DNA sequence: TGTGCCAGCAGTTCGGTCAGGGGGGGCGAAAAACTGTTTTTT. Translated: CASSSVRGGEKLFF.

V and J are TRBV10-3 and TRBJ2-7; TRBD2 matches 10 bases. Trimming at V came to 6 bases and at J to 5 bases, leaving 1 base not matched to a gene. Germline V lookup: CDR1 ENHRY, CDR2 SYGVKD. The CDR3 loop spans 12 amino acids. Written as DNA, the CDR3 is TGTGCCATCAGCACTAGCGGGAACGAGCAGTACTTC. Amino acid sequence: CAISTSGNEQYF.

This clone appeared many times. The gene calls are TRBV21-1 and TRBJ2-7. TRBV21-1 is designated a pseudogene. CDR3 length equals 10 residues. The CDR3, as DNA: TGTGCCGGCTTAGGAAACGAGCAGTACTTC. It yields the protein CAGLGNEQYF.

With regard to this clone: This CDR3 is also generated by other DNA sequences in the sample. J is TRBJ2-5 and V is TRBV27; no reliable D call. V lost 4 bases and J 5 bases, leaving 5 bases between the germline ends. From germline, CDR1 is MNHEY and CDR2 SMNVEV (reference sequence). CDR3 length: 11 amino acids. In DNA form, the CDR3 reads TGTGCCAGCAGTTCGCGGGAGACCCAGTACTTC. It codes for CASSSRETQYF.

This chain uses TRBV7-8 with TRBJ2-7, with D possibly TRBD2 on 6 matching bases. The germline V and J ends were trimmed by 4 bases and 0 bases, with 16 bases remaining between them. This CDR3 region has 16 residues. Germline V lookup: CDR1 SGHVS, CDR2 FQNEAQ. The chain's CDR3 is CASSSRTSPGSYEQYF. CDR3 sequence (DNA): TGTGCCAGCAGCTCCAGAACTAGCCCAGGCTCCTACGAGCAGTACTTC.

This clone turned up a few times. The rearrangement links TRBV10-3 to TRBJ2-5, with 8 bases fitting TRBD1. The CDR3 has 14 residues. The ends lost 7 bases at V and 2 bases at J; junction bases unmatched: 6. CDR1 ENHRY and CDR2 SYGVKD come from the germline V gene. DNA of the CDR3: TGTGCCATCAATCGGGGGACAGGACAAGAGACCCAGTACTTC. It translates to CAINRGTGQETQYF.

The rearrangement joins TRBV5-4 to TRBJ2-5; D is perhaps TRBD2 (6 bases). This CDR3 spans 15 amino acids. Looked up from germline, CDR1 is SGHNT and CDR2 is YYREEE (reference sequence). V lost 1 base and J lost 4, with 14 bases in between. As DNA, the CDR3 is TGTGCCAGCAGCTTGTCCGGGGCCGGGGGAGAGACCCAGTACTTC. Protein product: CASSLSGAGGETQYF.

The CDR3 sequence is CASSLRGPADTQYF. Here the CDR3 DNA reads TGTGCCAGCAGCTTACGGGGGCCCGCAGATACGCAGTATTTT. The chain carries TRBV7-3 and TRBJ2-3; tentatively, D is TRBD1 or TRBD2 (6 bases each). The CDR3 length is 14 residues. Germline CDR1 and CDR2: SGHTA and FQGTGA. V was trimmed by 2 bases and J by 4 bases, leaving 10 bases between them.

For this clone: Other nucleotide sequences from this sample produce the same CDR3. The chain recombines TRBV5-4 with TRBJ2-3, with D possibly being TRBD2 (6 bases). This CDR3 has 15 residues. Deletions cut 0 bases from V and 0 bases from J, with 8 bases between. Germline values: CDR1 SGHNT, CDR2 YYREEE (reference sequence). CDR3 amino acids: CASSLAGVSTDTQYF. The CDR3 DNA follows: TGTGCCAGCAGCTTGGCGGGAGTAAGCACAGATACGCAGTATTTT. Complete variable domain (other parts from reference TRBV5-4 and TRBJ2-3): ETGVTQSPTHLIKTRGQQVTLRCSSQSGHNTVSWYQQALGQGPQFIFQYYREEENGRGNFPPRFSGLQFPNYSSELNVNALELDDSALYLCASSLAGVSTDTQYFGPGTRLTVL.

This clone was counted between two and nine times. Within the sample, other DNA sequences also encode this same CDR3. The rearrangement uses TRBV5-1 and TRBJ2-2, with 9 bases aligning to TRBD1. This CDR3 comprises 15 residues. Looked up from germline, CDR1 is SGHRS and CDR2 is YFSETQ. V lost 5 bases to trimming and J lost 2 bases; unmatched junction nucleotides: 4. In nucleotides, the CDR3 is TGCGCCAGCAGTAGGGACAGGGCCAACACCGGGGAGCTGTTTTTT. This encodes CASSRDRANTGELFF.

V gene TRBV6-1 combines with J gene TRBJ2-1; 8 nucleotides agree with TRBD2. The junction had 11 bases not matched to a gene; V was cut back by 4 bases and J by 6 bases. This CDR3 is 16 amino acids long. CDR1 and CDR2 (germline): MNHNS, SASEGT. The CDR3 is CASSGVVASGPNEQFF. DNA for the CDR3: TGTGCCAGCAGTGGGGTCGTGGCTAGCGGGCCCAATGAGCAGTTCTTC.

This chain connects TRBV5-1 to TRBJ2-3; a possible D gene is TRBD2 (6 bases). CDR3 length: 17 amino acids. The V end lost 0 bases, the J end lost 1 base, and 15 bases lay between the germline ends. Germline assignment: CDR1 SGHRS and CDR2 YFSETQ. The CDR3 DNA reads TGCGCCAGCAGCTTGGCCACCAAGGGACTCGGCACAGATACGCAGTATTTT. Translation gives CASSLATKGLGTDTQYF.

This clone was recorded a few times. The chain uses TRBV6-5 and TRBJ2-1; D is unresolved. Trimming took 5 bases from V and 8 from J, leaving 16 bases between them. Germline V lookup: CDR1 MNHEY, CDR2 SVGAGI. The CDR3 is made up of 14 amino acids. The CDR3 reads CASSRFSAVDEQFF. The CDR3 DNA is TGTGCCAGCAGTCGGTTCTCGGCGGTAGATGAGCAGTTCTTC.

This sequence joins TRBV27 and TRBJ2-2; a possible D gene is TRBD2 (5 bases). V lost 3 bases to trimming and J lost 1 base, with 18 bases between them. Per germline, CDR1 MNHEY and CDR2 SMNVEV (reference sequence). This CDR3 has 18 residues. The chain's CDR3 is CASSFQRTRIMNTGELFF. DNA of the CDR3: TGTGCCAGCAGTTTCCAGAGGACTCGAATTATGAACACCGGGGAGCTGTTTTTT.

The chain carries TRBV7-2 and TRBJ1-1, with D unresolved. CDR1 and CDR2 from the germline V gene are SGHTA and FQGNSA. CDR3 length: 14 amino acids. V dropped 5 bases and J dropped 1 base, with 11 bases sitting between them. The DNA for the CDR3 is TGTGCCAGCAGCATGACGTGGACGAACACTGAAGCTTTCTTT. This sequence encodes CASSMTWTNTEAFF.

This clone was counted only a few times. V usage is TRBV27 and J usage is TRBJ2-1; 8 bases agree with TRBD2. The CDR3 spans 13 residues. After removal of 5 bases from V and 10 bases from J, the junction contained 7 bases not matched to a gene. Germline CDR1 reads MNHEY; CDR2 reads SMNVEV (reference sequence). The DNA for the CDR3 is TGTGCCAGCAGTCCCACGGGAGGGGTAGAGCAGTTCTTC. Its protein product is CASSPTGGVEQFF.

About this clone itself: In the same sample, other DNA sequences code for this CDR3. V is TRBV7-9 and J is TRBJ2-3, with D perhaps being TRBD1 or TRBD2 (5 bases each). Germline CDR1 and CDR2: SEHNR and FQNEAQ (reference sequence). CDR3 length: 15 amino acids. V was pared by 0 bases and J by 1 base, with 8 bases between. The CDR3 DNA reads as TGTGCCAGCAGCTTAGCAAGAGGGGGCACAGATACGCAGTATTTT. Its translation is CASSLARGGTDTQYF.

This sequence joins TRBV21-1 and TRBJ2-5; TRBD2 is taken as the D call from the table, unchecked against the DNA. TRBV21-1 is a pseudogene. The CDR3 covers 16 residues. The CDR3 loop reads CASSKRCDSIQETQYF. For the CDR3, the DNA is TGTGCCAGCAGCAAACGTTGTGACTCTATTCAAGAGACCCAGTACTTC.

V is TRBV9 and J is TRBJ2-1; no clear D. This CDR3 has 15 residues. CDR1 and CDR2 (germline): SGDLS, YYNGEE. Trimming took 1 base from V and 6 from J, leaving 14 bases between them. CDR3 sequence: CASSVSTVDGNEQFF. CDR3 sequence (DNA): TGTGCCAGCAGCGTAAGTACAGTCGATGGCAATGAGCAGTTCTTC.

V is TRBV4-1 and J is TRBJ2-7; 13 positions match TRBD2. CDR1 and CDR2 from the germline V gene are MGHRA and YSYEKL. V shed 4 bases and J 12 bases; nucleotides not matched to a gene: 9. This CDR3 spans 14 amino acids. The CDR3 nucleotides read TGCGCCAGCAGCCTTCGAGAGGGACTAGCGGGACGGTACTTC. The encoded protein is CASSLREGLAGRYF.